The 7 T cell receptor beta chains below all came from one sample that was sequenced in a study of human T cells and chemical hapten exposure. MiXCR, applied by TCRdb to the RACE reads, yields one record per CDR3 protein. The table shows approximately 84,000 distinct CDR3 sequences, with approximately 10% occurring only once. Time point here: patch test 2, 6 weeks after DPC sensitization. Treatment noted: therapeutic diphenylcyclopropenone sensitization with weekly scalp DPC. This sample comprised whole blood, obtained in connection with sensitization to the hapten diphenylcyclopropenone (DPC). These receptors were taken from a woman in her 30s with alopecia areata. Some clones in this sample may be carry-over from other donors' samples.

This clonotype was observed a handful of times. The chain is built from TRBV5-5 and TRBJ2-5; TRBD2 might be the D (5 bases). The CDR3 length is 15 residues. Germline V lookup: CDR1 SGHKS, CDR2 YYEKEE (reference sequence). V was pared by 1 base and J by 5 bases, with 15 bases between. The CDR3 bases are TGTGCCAGCAGCTTGAGACTACCGAGGGCCGAGACCCAGTACTTC. Its translation is CASSLRLPRAETQYF.

The chain links TRBV6-2 or TRBV6-3 to TRBJ2-4; D is uncertain. Germline CDR1 MNHEY, CDR2 SVGEGT. Trimming removed 6 bases from V and 0 bases from J, with 9 bases in between. The length of the CDR3 is 14 residues. Here the CDR3 reads CASSSPEAKNIQYF. For the CDR3, the DNA is TGTGCCAGCAGCTCCCCAGAAGCCAAAAACATTCAGTACTTC.

This clonotype was seen many times. The gene calls are TRBV2 and TRBJ2-1, with D unclear. CDR1 and CDR2 (germline): SNHLY, FYNNEI. V lost 3 bases and J lost 7, with 19 bases in between. This CDR3 comprises 16 residues. CDR3 DNA sequence: TGTGCCAGCAGTGAGCAGACACGACCACTGGGGAATGAGCAGTTCTTC. Protein product: CASSEQTRPLGNEQFF.

The chain carries TRBV6-5 and TRBJ2-2; D might be TRBD2 (6 bases). Deletions cut 2 bases from V and 4 bases from J, with 11 bases between. Germline loops: CDR1 MNHEY, CDR2 SVGAGI. The CDR3 loop spans 15 amino acids. DNA of the CDR3: TGTGCCAGCAGTTACGGCTGGGGAGGCACCGGGGAGCTGTTTTTT. It translates to CASSYGWGGTGELFF.

The chain is built from TRBV21-1 and TRBJ1-3; TRBD1, the table's D call, was not compared with the DNA. TRBV21-1 is shown as a pseudogene. The CDR3 runs to 19 residues. CDR3 bases: TGTGCCAGCAGCACCCCCGGGACAGGAGGCGCCTTTGTAGGAAACACCATATATTTT. Its protein is CASSTPGTGGAFVGNTIYF.

In its sample, this clonotype was seen many times. V and J are TRBV6-2 or TRBV6-3 and TRBJ2-1; 13 bases agree with TRBD2. Trimming cost V 0 bases and J 0 bases; bases outside gene matches: 2. CDR1 and CDR2 (germline): MNHEY, SVGEGT. This CDR3 has 18 amino acids. CDR3 nucleotide sequence: TGTGCCAGCAGTTACTCGACTAGCGGGGGGAGCTCCTACAATGAGCAGTTCTTC. Its translation is CASSYSTSGGSSYNEQFF.

In its sample, this clonotype was seen many times. The V gene is TRBV7-3, the J gene TRBJ2-7; 7 nucleotides line up with TRBD2. With V trimmed by 5 bases and J by 2 bases, 9 bases remained unmatched. This CDR3 region has 15 residues. Germline V gene data show CDR1 as SGHTA and CDR2 as FQGTGA. CDR3 nucleotide sequence: TGTGCCAGCAGCAAAGGGGTTAGCGGGCCCTACGAGCAGTACTTC. The encoded protein is CASSKGVSGPYEQYF.